This TCR beta chain was sequenced in a study of CDR3 diversity in severe acne (dated by TCRdb to the late 2010s). V is cut by 9 bases and J by 4 bases, and the space between the germline ends is 9 bases. There are 11 amino acids in the CDR3, from cysteine to phenylalanine inclusive. Only the CDR3 region is kept as DNA, spanning 33 bases read in frame from base 1. In the germline V gene, CDR1 corresponds to SNHLY and CDR2 to FYNNEI. The library was made by PCR. This sample was sequenced with an Illumina HiSeq 2000. Using fastp at Q25 and MiXCR, TCRdb reprocessed the public reads and kept productive beta chains. Rows with a matching CDR3 protein are joined into one entry that keeps the most common DNA and genes. The sample table shows about 93,000 distinct CDR3 sequences, and around half are seen once. Over 9% of the sample lies in the top ten. This clonotype was seen only a few times. Its specific antigen is unknown. No clone much larger than this one lies a single base away; base qualities are absent.

The source is a male donor in good health, serving as a control. The rearrangement joined TRBV2 to TRBJ1-2; no D gene can be assigned with confidence. Sequencing was performed on blood. This receptor carries the CDR3 CASRSIYGYTF. Here is the DNA: TGTGCCAGTCGGTCAATCTATGGCTACACCTTC.